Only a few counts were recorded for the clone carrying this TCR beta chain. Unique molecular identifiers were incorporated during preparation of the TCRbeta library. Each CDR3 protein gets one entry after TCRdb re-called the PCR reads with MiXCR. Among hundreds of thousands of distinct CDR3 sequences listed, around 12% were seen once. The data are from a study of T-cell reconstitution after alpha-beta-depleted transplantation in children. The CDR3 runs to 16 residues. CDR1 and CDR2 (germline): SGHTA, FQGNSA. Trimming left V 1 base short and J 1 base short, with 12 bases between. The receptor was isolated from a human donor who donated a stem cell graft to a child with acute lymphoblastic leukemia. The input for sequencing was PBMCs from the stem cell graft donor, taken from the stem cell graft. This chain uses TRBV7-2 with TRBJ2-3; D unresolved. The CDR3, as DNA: TGTGCCAGCAGCTTAGGTTGGCGGATACGCACAGATACGCAGTATTTT. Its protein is CASSLGWRIRTDTQYF.